This passage covers 8 T cell receptor beta chains from one sample sequenced in a study of shared clonotypes between healthy human individuals. Using immunoSEQ multiplex PCR, the repertoire was profiled, and TCRdb retains in-frame clones only, with some absent. This table has 2 million to 2.5 million clones, around 93% appearing once. Sequences were obtained from naive CD4+ T cells from PBMCs. The subset denotes: CD45RA+ positively selected. Receptor source: a man between 18 and 29 years old in good health. Some clones in this sample may be carry-over from other donors' samples.

The chain employs TRBV15 and TRBJ2-1; D gene uncertain. Germline V gene sequence: CDR1 LNHNV, CDR2 YYDKDF (reference sequence). The CDR3 covers 16 residues. V gave up 4 bases and J gave up 8 bases, with 21 bases separating them. This CDR3 reads CATSKRPSHGPHEQFF. As DNA, the CDR3 is TGTGCCACCAGCAAAAGGCCCTCACACGGCCCTCATGAGCAGTTCTTC.

V usage is TRBV7-9 and J usage is TRBJ2-3; D unclear. This CDR3 is 15 amino acids long. Trimming removed 2 bases at V and 0 bases at J, with 9 bases between. Germline V gene lookup returns CDR1 SEHNR and CDR2 FQNEAQ (reference sequence). The CDR3 here is CASSLSFLSTDTQYF. In DNA, the CDR3 is TGTGCCAGCAGCTTATCCTTCCTTAGCACAGATACGCAGTATTTT.

In nucleotides, the CDR3 is TGTGCCAGCAGCACCATCCCGGGACGGAGATCCTACGAGCAGTACTTC. This gives the protein CASSTIPGRRSYEQYF. The V and J genes are TRBV27 and TRBJ2-7, with D tentatively TRBD1 or TRBD2 (5 bases each). V lost 6 bases, J lost 1 base, and 19 bases lay in between. The CDR3 loop spans 16 amino acids. The germline CDR1 and CDR2 sequences are MNHEY and SMNVEV (reference sequence).

The rearrangement uses TRBV18 and TRBJ1-1, with D unresolved. The CDR3 loop spans 13 amino acids. Trimming cost V 2 bases and J 6 bases, with 10 bases left between them. CDR1 is KGHSH, CDR2 LQKENI, per germline. The CDR3 nucleotides read TGTGCCAGCTCACCATCGTCCTACTCTGAAGCTTTCTTT. Translated, it gives CASSPSSYSEAFF.

J is TRBJ1-1 and V is TRBV2; D call uncertain. This CDR3 spans 13 amino acids. Germline CDR1 is SNHLY and CDR2 is FYNNEI. V lost 5 bases to trimming and J lost 3 bases, with 10 bases between them. Written as DNA, the CDR3 is TGTGCCAGCAGTTGGGGTTCGGACACTGAAGCTTTCTTT. Encoded protein: CASSWGSDTEAFF.

The chain employs TRBV7-8 and TRBJ2-7; unclear D gene. The CDR3 runs 14 residues. Germline CDR1 is SGHVS and CDR2 is FQNEAQ. V shed 5 bases and J shed 4 bases, with 15 bases lying between them. CDR3 amino acids: CASSPTRQPYEQYF. The CDR3 nucleotides are TGTGCCAGCAGCCCAACCCGGCAGCCGTACGAGCAGTACTTC.

The rearrangement uses TRBV7-6 and TRBJ1-4; a weak D match, TRBD1 (6 bases). Deletions cut 5 bases from V and 5 bases from J, with 24 bases between. The CDR3 length is 18 residues. Looked up from germline, CDR1 is SGHVS and CDR2 is FNYEAQ. The CDR3, as DNA: TGTGCCAGCAGCCTTAGTCGGGGTTTCCAGGGGAGGAATGAAAAACTGTTTTTT. Its protein product is CASSLSRGFQGRNEKLFF.

This chain joins TRBV2 and TRBJ2-7; TRBD1 aligns across 7 bases. The CDR3 is made up of 15 amino acids. V lost 4 bases and J lost 3; bases outside the gene matches: 9. CDR1 and CDR2 from the germline V gene are SNHLY and FYNNEI. CDR3 in DNA: TGTGCCAGCAGTGTACCGCGACAGGGTCGCTACGAGCAGTACTTC. Translating it yields CASSVPRQGRYEQYF.